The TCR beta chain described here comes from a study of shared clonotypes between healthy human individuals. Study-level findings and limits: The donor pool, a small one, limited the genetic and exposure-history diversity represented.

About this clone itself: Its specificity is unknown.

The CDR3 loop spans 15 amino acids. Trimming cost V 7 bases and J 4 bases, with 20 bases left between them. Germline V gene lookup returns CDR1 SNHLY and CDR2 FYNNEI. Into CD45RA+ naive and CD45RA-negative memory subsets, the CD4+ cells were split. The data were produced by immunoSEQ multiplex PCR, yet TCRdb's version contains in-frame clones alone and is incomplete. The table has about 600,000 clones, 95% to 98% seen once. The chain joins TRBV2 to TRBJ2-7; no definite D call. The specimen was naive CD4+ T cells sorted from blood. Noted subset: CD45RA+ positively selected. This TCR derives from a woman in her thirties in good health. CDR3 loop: CASIPLDPDGYEQYF. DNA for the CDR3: TGTGCCAGCATCCCCCTGGATCCGGACGGTTACGAGCAGTACTTC.